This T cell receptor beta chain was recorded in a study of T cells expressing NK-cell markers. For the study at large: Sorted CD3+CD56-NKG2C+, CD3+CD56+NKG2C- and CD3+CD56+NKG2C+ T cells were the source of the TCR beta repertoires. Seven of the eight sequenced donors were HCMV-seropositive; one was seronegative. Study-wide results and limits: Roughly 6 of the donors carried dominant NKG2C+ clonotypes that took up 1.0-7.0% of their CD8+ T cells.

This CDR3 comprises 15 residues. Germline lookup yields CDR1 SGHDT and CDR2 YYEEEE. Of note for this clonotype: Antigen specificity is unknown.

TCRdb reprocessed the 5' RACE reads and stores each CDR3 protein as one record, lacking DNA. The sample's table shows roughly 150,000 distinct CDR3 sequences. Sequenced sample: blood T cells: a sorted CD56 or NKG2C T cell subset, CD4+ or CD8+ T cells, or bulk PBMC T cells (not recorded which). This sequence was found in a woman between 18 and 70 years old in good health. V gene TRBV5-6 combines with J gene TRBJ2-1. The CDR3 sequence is CASSLDVHSPAEQFF. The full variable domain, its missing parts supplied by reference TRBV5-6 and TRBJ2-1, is DAGVTQSPTHLIKTRGQQVTLRCSPKSGHDTVSWYQQALGQGPQFIFQYYEEEERQRGNFPDRFSGHQFPNYSSELNVNALLLGDSALYLCASSLDVHSPAEQFFGPGTRLTVL.